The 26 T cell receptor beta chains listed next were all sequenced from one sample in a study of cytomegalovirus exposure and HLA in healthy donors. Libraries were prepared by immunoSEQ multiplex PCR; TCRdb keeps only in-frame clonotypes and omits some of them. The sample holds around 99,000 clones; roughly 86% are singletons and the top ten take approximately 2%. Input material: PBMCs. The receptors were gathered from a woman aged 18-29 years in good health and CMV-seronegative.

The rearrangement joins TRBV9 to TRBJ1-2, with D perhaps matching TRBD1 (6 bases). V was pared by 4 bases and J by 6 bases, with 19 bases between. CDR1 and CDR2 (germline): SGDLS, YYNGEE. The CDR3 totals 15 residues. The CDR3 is CASSPYGGGADGYTF. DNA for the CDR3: TGTGCCAGCAGCCCGTACGGGGGGGGCGCCGATGGCTACACCTTC. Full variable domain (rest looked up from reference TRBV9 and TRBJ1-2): DSGVTQTPKHLITATGQRVTLRCSPRSGDLSVYWYQQSLDQGLQFLIQYYNGEERAKGNILERFSAQQFPDLHSELNLSSLELGDSALYFCASSPYGGGADGYTFGSGTRLTVV.

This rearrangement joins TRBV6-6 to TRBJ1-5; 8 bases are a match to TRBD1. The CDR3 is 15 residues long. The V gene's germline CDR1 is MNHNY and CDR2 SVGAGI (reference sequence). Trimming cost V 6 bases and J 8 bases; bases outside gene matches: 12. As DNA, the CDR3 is TGTGCCAGCAGGGACAGGGAAGAGGGTCTTGAGCCCCAGCATTTT. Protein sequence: CASRDREEGLEPQHF.

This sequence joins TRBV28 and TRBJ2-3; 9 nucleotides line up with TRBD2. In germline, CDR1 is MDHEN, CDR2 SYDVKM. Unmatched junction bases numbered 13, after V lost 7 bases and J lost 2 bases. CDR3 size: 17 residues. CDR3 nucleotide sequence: TGTGCCAGCAACGACATTAAGCGGGGGGCCTACACAGATACGCAGTATTTT. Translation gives CASNDIKRGAYTDTQYF.

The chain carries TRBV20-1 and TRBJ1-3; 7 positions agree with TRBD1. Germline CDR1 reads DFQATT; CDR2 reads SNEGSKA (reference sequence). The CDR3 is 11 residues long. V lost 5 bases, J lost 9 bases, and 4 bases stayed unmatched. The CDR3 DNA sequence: TGCAGTGCTCAGGGGGATGGCACCATATATTTT. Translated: CSAQGDGTIYF.

DNA of the CDR3: TGCACCAGCAGCGATCCTAGCGGGAGGGCCTGCGGCGGAGGCGAGCAGTACTTC. This translates into CTSSDPSGRACGGGEQYF. This chain connects TRBV1 to TRBJ2-7; the D call in the table, TRBD2, was not verified against the DNA. TRBV1 is classified as a pseudogene. The length of the CDR3 is 18 residues.

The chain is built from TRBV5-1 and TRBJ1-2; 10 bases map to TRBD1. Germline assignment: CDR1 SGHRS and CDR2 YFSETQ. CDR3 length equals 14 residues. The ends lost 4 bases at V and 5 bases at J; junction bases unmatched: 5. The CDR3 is CASSPDRGMYGYTF. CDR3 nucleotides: TGCGCCAGCAGCCCGGACAGGGGGATGTATGGCTACACCTTC.

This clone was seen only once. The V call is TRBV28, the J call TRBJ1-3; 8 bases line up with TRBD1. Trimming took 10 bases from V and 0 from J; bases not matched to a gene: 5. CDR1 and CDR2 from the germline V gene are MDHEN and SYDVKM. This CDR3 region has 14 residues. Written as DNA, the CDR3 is TGTGCCACTAGGACAGGGCTCTCTGGAAACACCATATATTTT. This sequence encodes CATRTGLSGNTIYF.

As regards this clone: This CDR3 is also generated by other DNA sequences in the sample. The CDR3 DNA follows: TGCGCCAGCAGCCCCGGGACAGGGGGCTACGAGCAGTACTTC. It codes for CASSPGTGGYEQYF. V and J are TRBV5-1 and TRBJ2-7; TRBD1 aligns across 11 bases. Germline CDR1 is SGHRS and CDR2 is YFSETQ. Trimming at V came to 4 bases and at J to 3 bases, leaving 3 bases not matched to a gene. The CDR3 spans 14 residues.

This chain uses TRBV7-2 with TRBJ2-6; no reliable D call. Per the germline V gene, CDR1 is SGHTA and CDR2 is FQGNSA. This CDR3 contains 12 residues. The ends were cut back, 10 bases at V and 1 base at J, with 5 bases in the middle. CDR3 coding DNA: TGTGCCATTCCATCTGGGGCCAACGTCCTGACTTTC. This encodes CAIPSGANVLTF.

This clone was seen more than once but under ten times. CDR3 amino acids: CASSLIGRLGYTF. The CDR3 DNA reads TGTGCCAGCAGTTTAATCGGCAGGTTGGGTTACACCTTC. The chain carries TRBV28 and TRBJ1-2; no clear D gene. The germline gives CDR1 MDHEN, CDR2 SYDVKM. The CDR3 contains 13 residues. V was cut by 2 bases and J by 11 bases, with 15 bases left in between.

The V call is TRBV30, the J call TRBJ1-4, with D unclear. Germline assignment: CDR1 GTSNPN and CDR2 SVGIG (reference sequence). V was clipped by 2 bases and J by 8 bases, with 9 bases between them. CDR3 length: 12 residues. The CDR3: CAWSQIKEKLFF. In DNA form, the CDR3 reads TGTGCCTGGAGTCAGATAAAGGAAAAACTGTTTTTT.

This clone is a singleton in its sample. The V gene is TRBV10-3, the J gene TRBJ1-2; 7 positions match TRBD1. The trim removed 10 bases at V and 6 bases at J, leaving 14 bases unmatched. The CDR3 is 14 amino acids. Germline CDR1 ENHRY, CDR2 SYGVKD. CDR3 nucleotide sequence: TGTGCCACCCGACCCCCAACAGGGGAGCATGGCTACACCTTC. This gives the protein CATRPPTGEHGYTF.

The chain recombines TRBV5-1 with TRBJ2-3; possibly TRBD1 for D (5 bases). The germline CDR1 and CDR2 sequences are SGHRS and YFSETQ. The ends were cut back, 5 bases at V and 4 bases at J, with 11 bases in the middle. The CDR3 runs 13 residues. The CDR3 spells CASSPQGADTQYF. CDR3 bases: TGCGCCAGCAGTCCCCAGGGTGCAGATACGCAGTATTTT.

The CDR3 loop reads CASSPVDRAATNEKLFF. Here the CDR3 DNA reads TGTGCCAGCAGTCCCGTTGACAGGGCAGCAACTAATGAAAAACTGTTTTTT. The chain links TRBV28 to TRBJ1-4; TRBD1 aligns across 7 bases. The CDR3 runs 17 residues. The V gene's germline CDR1 is MDHEN and CDR2 SYDVKM. V lost 5 bases and J lost 0; bases outside the gene matches: 9.

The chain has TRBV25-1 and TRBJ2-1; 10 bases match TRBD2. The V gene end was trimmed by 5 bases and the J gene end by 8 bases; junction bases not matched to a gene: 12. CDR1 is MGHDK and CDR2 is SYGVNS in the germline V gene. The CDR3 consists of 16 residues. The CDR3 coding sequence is TGTGCCAGCAGTCCGACTAGCGGGTATTCCGTCTATGAGCAGTTCTTC. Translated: CASSPTSGYSVYEQFF.

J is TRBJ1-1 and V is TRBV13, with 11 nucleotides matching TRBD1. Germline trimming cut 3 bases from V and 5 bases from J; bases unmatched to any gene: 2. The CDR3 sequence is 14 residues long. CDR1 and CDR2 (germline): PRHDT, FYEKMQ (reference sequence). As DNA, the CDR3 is TGTGCCAGCAGCTTGGACAGGGGGCTGACTGAAGCTTTCTTT. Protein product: CASSLDRGLTEAFF. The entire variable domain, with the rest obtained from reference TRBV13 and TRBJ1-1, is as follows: AAGVIQSPRHLIKEKRETATLKCYPIPRHDTVYWYQQGPGQDPQFLISFYEKMQSDKGSIPDRFSAQQFSDYHSELNMSSLELGDSALYFCASSLDRGLTEAFFGQGTRLTVV.

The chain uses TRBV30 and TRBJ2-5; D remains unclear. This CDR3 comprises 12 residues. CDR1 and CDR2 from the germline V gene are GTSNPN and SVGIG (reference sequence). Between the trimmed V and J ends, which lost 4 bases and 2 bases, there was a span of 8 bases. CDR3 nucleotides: TGTGCCTGGAAGGCAGGACAAGAGACCCAGTACTTC. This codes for CAWKAGQETQYF.

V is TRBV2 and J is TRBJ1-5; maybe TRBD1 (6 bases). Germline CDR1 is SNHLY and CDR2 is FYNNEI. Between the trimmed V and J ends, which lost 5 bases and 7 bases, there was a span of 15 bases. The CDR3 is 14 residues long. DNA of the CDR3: TGTGCCAGCAGTAAACAGGGATTTGGGCAGCCCCAGCATTTT. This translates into CASSKQGFGQPQHF.

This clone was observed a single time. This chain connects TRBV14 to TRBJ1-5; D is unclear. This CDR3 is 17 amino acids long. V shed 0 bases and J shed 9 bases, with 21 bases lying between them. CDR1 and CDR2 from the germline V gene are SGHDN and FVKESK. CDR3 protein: CASSQDLSGKTAWPQHF. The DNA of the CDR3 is TGTGCCAGCAGCCAAGATCTCTCGGGTAAGACCGCCTGGCCCCAGCATTTT.

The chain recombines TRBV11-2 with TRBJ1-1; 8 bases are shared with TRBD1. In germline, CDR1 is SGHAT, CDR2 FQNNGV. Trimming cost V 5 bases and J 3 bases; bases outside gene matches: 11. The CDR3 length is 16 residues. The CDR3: CASSHLQGVGDTEAFF. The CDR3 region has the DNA TGTGCCAGCAGCCATTTACAGGGGGTGGGGGACACTGAAGCTTTCTTT.

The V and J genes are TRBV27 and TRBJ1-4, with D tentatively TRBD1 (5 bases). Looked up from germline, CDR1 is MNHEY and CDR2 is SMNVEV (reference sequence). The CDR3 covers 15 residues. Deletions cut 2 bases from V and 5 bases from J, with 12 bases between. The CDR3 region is CASSLRGGVNEKLFF. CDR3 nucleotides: TGTGCCAGCAGTTTACGAGGAGGGGTAAATGAAAAACTGTTTTTT.

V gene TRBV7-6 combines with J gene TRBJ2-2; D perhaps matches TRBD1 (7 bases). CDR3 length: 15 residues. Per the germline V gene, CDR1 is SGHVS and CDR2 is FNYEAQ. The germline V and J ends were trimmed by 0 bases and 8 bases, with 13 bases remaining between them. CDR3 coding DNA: TGTGCCAGCAGCTTAGCCTCCAGGGGGGTAGGGGAGCTGTTTTTT. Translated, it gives CASSLASRGVGELFF. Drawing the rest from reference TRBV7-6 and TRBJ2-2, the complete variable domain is GAGVSQSPRYKVTKRGQDVALRCDPISGHVSLYWYRQALGQGPEFLTYFNYEAQQDKSGLPNDRFSAERPEGSISTLTIQRTEQRDSAMYRCASSLASRGVGELFFGEGSRLTVL.

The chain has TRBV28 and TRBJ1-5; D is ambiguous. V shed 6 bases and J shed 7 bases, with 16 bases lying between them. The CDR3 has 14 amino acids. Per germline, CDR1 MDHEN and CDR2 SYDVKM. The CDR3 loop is CASSPGGYSQPQHF. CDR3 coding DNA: TGTGCCAGCAGCCCGGGCGGGTATAGCCAGCCCCAGCATTTT.

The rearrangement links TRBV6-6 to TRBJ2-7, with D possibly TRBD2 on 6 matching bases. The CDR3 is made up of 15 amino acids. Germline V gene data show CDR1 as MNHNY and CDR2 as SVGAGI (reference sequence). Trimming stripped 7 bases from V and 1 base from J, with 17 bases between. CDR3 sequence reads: CASNTWGEKSYEQYF. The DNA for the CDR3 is TGTGCCAGCAACACTTGGGGGGAAAAATCCTACGAGCAGTACTTC.

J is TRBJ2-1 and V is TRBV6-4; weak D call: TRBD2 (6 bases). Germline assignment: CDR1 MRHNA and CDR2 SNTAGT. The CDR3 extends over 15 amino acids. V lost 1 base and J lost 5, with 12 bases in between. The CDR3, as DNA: TGTGCCAGCAGTGACTTAAGCGGGTATCACAATGAGCAGTTCTTC. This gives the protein CASSDLSGYHNEQFF.

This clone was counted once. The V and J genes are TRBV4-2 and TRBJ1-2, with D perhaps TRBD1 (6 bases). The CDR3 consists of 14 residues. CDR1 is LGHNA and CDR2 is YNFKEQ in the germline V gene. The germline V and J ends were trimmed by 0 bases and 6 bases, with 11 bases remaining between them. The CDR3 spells CASSQEGAGDGYTF. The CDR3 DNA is TGTGCCAGCAGCCAAGAGGGCGCAGGGGATGGCTACACCTTC.